Listed here are 31 T cell receptor beta chains from one sample, sequenced in a study of CD8 T cells in ankylosing spondylitis. Study-wide results and limits: A TCR beta motif of about 8 highly homologous variants seemed to mark ankylosing spondylitis blood.

MiXCR, applied by TCRdb to the 5' RACE reads, yields one record per CDR3 protein. The data contain roughly 700,000 distinct CDR3 sequences, roughly 19% of them singletons. These receptors have no known antigen. Sequenced input: blood, either unsorted or a sorted T cell fraction (not recorded which). The receptors shown here come from a male donor with ankylosing spondylitis.

This clonotype was seen only a few times. The chain uses TRBV4-1 and TRBJ1-3; D call uncertain. Germline V CDR1 and CDR2: MGHRA, YSYEKL. This CDR3 comprises 14 residues. V dropped 1 base and J dropped 9 bases, with 13 bases sitting between them. The CDR3 protein is CASSQARADATIYF. The DNA for the CDR3 is TGCGCCAGCAGCCAAGCCCGCGCGGACGCCACCATATATTTT.

The rearrangement links TRBV20-1 to TRBJ2-1; D is possibly TRBD2 (6 bases). Germline CDR1 and CDR2: DFQATT and SNEGSKA (reference sequence). V was pared by 3 bases and J by 5 bases, with 14 bases between. The CDR3 is 14 amino acids. Here the CDR3 DNA reads TGCAGTGCTAGCCGGGACTCCTTTAACAATGAGCAGTTCTTC. This encodes CSASRDSFNNEQFF.

This clonotype was observed many times. The junction and the germline gene differ at one end; a read error may be behind it. This chain connects TRBV5-1 to TRBJ2-7; 9 positions match TRBD1. The germline V gene has CDR1 SGHRS and CDR2 YFSETQ. The CDR3 is 13 residues long. As DNA, the CDR3 is TGTGCCAGCAGCTCACAGGGGGCGTACGAGCAGTACTTC. It specifies CASSSQGAYEQYF. The whole variable domain, filled in from reference TRBV5-1 and TRBJ2-7, reads KAGVTQTPRYLIKTRGQQVTLSCSPISGHRSVSWYQQTPGQGLQFLFEYFSETQRNKGNFPGRFSGRQFSNSRSEMNVSTLELGDSALYLCASSSQGAYEQYFGPGTRLTVT.

The gene calls are TRBV7-9 and TRBJ2-7; D uncertain. The germline V gene encodes CDR1 SEHNR and CDR2 FQNEAQ (reference sequence). V was cut by 5 bases and J by 2 bases, with 13 bases left in between. The CDR3 is made up of 14 amino acids. As DNA, the CDR3 is TGTGCCAGCAGCAGAGTGACTGCTACCTACGAGCAGTACTTC. Residues: CASSRVTATYEQYF.

The CDR3 DNA is TGTGCCAGCAGCGCCGAAGGACTAGCGTTCAATGAGCAGTTCTTC. Encoded protein: CASSAEGLAFNEQFF. This chain uses TRBV5-6 with TRBJ2-1, with TRBD2 matching 9 bases. Germline values: CDR1 SGHDT, CDR2 YYEEEE. The CDR3 is 15 residues long. The ends lost 4 bases at V and 6 bases at J; junction bases unmatched: 8.

This clonotype was seen more than once but under ten times. This chain connects TRBV7-3 to TRBJ2-1, with 13 bases identical to TRBD2. The length of the CDR3 is 15 residues. The J segment lost 7 bases and the V segment lost 6 bases, leaving 6 bases of the junction unmatched. Germline loops: CDR1 SGHTA, CDR2 FQGTGA. The DNA of the CDR3 is TGTGCCAGCAGGCCACTAGCGGGAGGGATAAATGAGCAGTTCTTC. Translation gives CASRPLAGGINEQFF.

Only a few counts were recorded for this clonotype. The chain has TRBV28 and TRBJ2-1; a weak D match, TRBD1 (6 bases). The germline V and J ends were trimmed by 3 bases and 6 bases, with 18 bases remaining between them. Germline values: CDR1 MDHEN, CDR2 SYDVKM. This CDR3 has 16 residues. This CDR3 reads CASSFTLGAQVNEQFF. For the CDR3, the DNA is TGTGCCAGCAGTTTCACCCTGGGGGCGCAGGTCAATGAGCAGTTCTTC.

This clonotype was seen a handful of times. This rearrangement joins TRBV7-9 to TRBJ2-1; tentatively, D is TRBD1 or TRBD2 (5 bases each). The V end was cut by 3 bases, the J end by 6 bases, with 15 bases between. The CDR3 runs to 15 residues. Germline CDR1 and CDR2: SEHNR and FQNEAQ (reference sequence). Here the CDR3 DNA reads TGTGCCAGCAGCTTGGATCGGGGACCCTCCAATGAGCAGTTCTTC. Amino acid sequence: CASSLDRGPSNEQFF.

This chain joins TRBV18 and TRBJ2-3, with 9 positions matching TRBD2. V trimming: 2 bases; J trimming: 2 bases; junction bases outside the gene matches: 5. CDR1 is KGHSH and CDR2 is LQKENI in the germline V gene. The CDR3 consists of 16 residues. The CDR3 bases are TGTGCCAGCTCACCATCCCTAGCGGGGTACACAGATACGCAGTATTTT. This codes for CASSPSLAGYTDTQYF. The full variable domain, with the rest looked up from reference TRBV18 and TRBJ2-3, is NAGVMQNPRHLVRRRGQEARLRCSPMKGHSHVYWYRQLPEEGLKFMVYLQKENIIDESGMPKERFSAEFPKEGPSILRIQQVVRGDSAAYFCASSPSLAGYTDTQYFGPGTRLTVL.

The gene calls are TRBV10-3 and TRBJ1-5; D gene ambiguous. Per the germline V gene, CDR1 is ENHRY and CDR2 is SYGVKD. The CDR3 sequence is 13 residues long. V was shortened by 5 bases and J by 4 bases, with 9 bases between the two germline ends. CDR3 in amino acids: CAISPDGNQPQHF. The DNA of the CDR3 is TGTGCCATCAGTCCGGACGGAAATCAGCCCCAGCATTTT.

The chain has TRBV2 and TRBJ1-2; TRBD1 might be the D (5 bases). Germline CDR1 SNHLY, CDR2 FYNNEI. V dropped 4 bases and J dropped 5 bases, with 14 bases sitting between them. The CDR3 runs 14 residues. The CDR3 sequence is CASSAAGPRYGYTF. The CDR3 coding sequence is TGTGCCAGCAGTGCGGCAGGGCCGAGATATGGCTACACCTTC.

V and J are TRBV7-2 and TRBJ2-3, with TRBD2 identical over 9 bases. The CDR3 runs 14 residues. CDR1 SGHTA and CDR2 FQGNSA come from the germline V gene. The ends lost 10 bases at V and 3 bases at J; junction bases unmatched: 8. Written as DNA, the CDR3 is TGTGCCACTCAGGGCGGGGGGGTGACAGATACGCAGTATTTT. Protein: CATQGGGVTDTQYF.

This chain joins TRBV7-3 and TRBJ2-6; D unclear. Germline-derived CDR1 and CDR2 are SGHTA and FQGTGA. The germline V and J ends were trimmed by 2 bases and 0 bases, with 11 bases remaining between them. This CDR3 spans 17 amino acids. The CDR3 spells CASSLLSPRSGANVLTF. CDR3 sequence (DNA): TGTGCCAGCAGCTTATTGTCTCCACGCTCTGGGGCCAACGTCCTGACTTTC.

This clonotype was seen more than once but under ten times. The chain uses TRBV3-1 and TRBJ2-5; TRBD2 matches 9 bases. Per the germline V gene, CDR1 is LGHDT and CDR2 is YNNKEL (reference sequence). This CDR3 has 15 residues. The junction had 8 bases not matched to a gene; V was cut back by 4 bases and J by 5 bases. CDR3 sequence (DNA): TGTGCCAGCAGCCCCGAGGTAGCGGGGGTGGAGACCCAGTACTTC. Translated: CASSPEVAGVETQYF.

The table lists this clonotype with a few counts. The chain carries TRBV9 and TRBJ1-2; 9 positions agree with TRBD1. The CDR3 contains 12 residues. The V gene end was trimmed by 3 bases and the J gene end by 12 bases; junction bases not matched to a gene: 6. Germline V CDR1 and CDR2: SGDLS, YYNGEE. The CDR3 nucleotides read TGTGCCAGCAGCGCGTCCGGGACAGGGCACACCTTC. Its translation: CASSASGTGHTF.

This clonotype was detected once. The CDR3 here is CSASSRASSYNEQFF. The CDR3 bases are TGCAGTGCTAGCTCCCGGGCTAGCTCCTACAATGAGCAGTTCTTC. The chain links TRBV20-1 to TRBJ2-1; no reliable D call. Germline V lookup: CDR1 DFQATT, CDR2 SNEGSKA (reference sequence). V was clipped by 3 bases and J by 0 bases, with 12 bases between them. The CDR3 is 15 amino acids.

CDR3 sequence: CASRMDRAHYEQYF. The DNA for the CDR3 is TGTGCCAGCAGAATGGACAGGGCCCACTACGAGCAGTACTTC. The V and J genes are TRBV27 and TRBJ2-7; the match to TRBD1 covers 8 bases. The CDR3 is made up of 14 amino acids. Germline CDR1 and CDR2: MNHEY and SMNVEV (reference sequence). Losses at the gene ends were 6 bases for V and 3 bases for J; bases not matched to a gene: 7.

This clonotype came up a few times. This chain joins TRBV6-2 or TRBV6-3 and TRBJ2-1; 13 nucleotides align to TRBD2. Germline V gene data show CDR1 as MNHEY and CDR2 as SVGEGT. Trimming took 2 bases from V and 0 from J; bases not matched to a gene: 13. The CDR3 has 21 residues. The CDR3 region has the DNA TGTGCCAGCAGTTACCCCCTTTTACTAGCGGGGGGGACTAGCTCCTACAATGAGCAGTTCTTC. It encodes CASSYPLLLAGGTSSYNEQFF.

This clonotype was seen a few times. This sequence joins TRBV5-1 and TRBJ2-1; 11 nucleotides align to TRBD2. The germline V gene encodes CDR1 SGHRS and CDR2 YFSETQ. The V segment lost 7 bases and the J segment 9 bases; nucleotides outside the gene matches: 6. The CDR3 loop spans 13 amino acids. The DNA for the CDR3 is TGCGCCAGCGGCCTAGCGGGAGGTCTTGAGCAGTTCTTC. It codes for CASGLAGGLEQFF.

A few counts support this clonotype. The V call is TRBV11-3, the J call TRBJ1-1, with 9 bases aligning to TRBD1. The V gene end was trimmed by 5 bases and the J gene end by 5 bases; junction bases not matched to a gene: 9. Germline V gene data show CDR1 as SGHNT and CDR2 as YENEEA. The CDR3 runs to 15 residues. Here the CDR3 reads CASSGDRERGTEAFF. The CDR3 region has the DNA TGTGCCAGCAGCGGGGACAGGGAAAGGGGGACTGAAGCTTTCTTT.

This clonotype was found once. V usage is TRBV12-3 or TRBV12-4 and J usage is TRBJ2-1; D uncertain. This CDR3 spans 17 amino acids. V was cut by 1 base and J by 8 bases, with 21 bases left in between. CDR3 amino acids: CASSLGWVSLDSDEQFF. Written as DNA, the CDR3 is TGTGCCAGCAGTTTAGGTTGGGTTAGCTTAGATTCGGATGAGCAGTTCTTC.

This clonotype came up many times. The chain carries TRBV5-1 and TRBJ2-7; D is uncertain. The CDR3 totals 14 residues. Germline lookup yields CDR1 SGHRS and CDR2 YFSETQ. Trimming stripped 6 bases from V and 0 bases from J, with 13 bases between. The CDR3 region has the DNA TGCGCCAGCAAGGCGGAACTGGACTCCTACGAGCAGTACTTC. Its translation: CASKAELDSYEQYF.

The chain's CDR3 is CASSSPGQETQYF. The CDR3 DNA sequence: TGTGCCAGCAGTTCCCCCGGGCAAGAGACCCAGTACTTC. V gene TRBV6-5 combines with J gene TRBJ2-5; D gene uncertain. The CDR3 consists of 13 residues. Trimming cost V 4 bases and J 2 bases, with 8 bases left between them. CDR1 is MNHEY, CDR2 SVGAGI, per germline.

The V call is TRBV15, the J call TRBJ2-7, with TRBD2 matching over 10 bases. Germline V gene lookup returns CDR1 LNHNV and CDR2 YYDKDF (reference sequence). The trim removed 0 bases at V and 4 bases at J, leaving 9 bases unmatched. The CDR3 has 17 residues. The CDR3 DNA reads as TGTGCCACCAGCAGAGATCCGCTAGCGGGAGTTTTATACGAGCAGTACTTC. Amino acids: CATSRDPLAGVLYEQYF.

The V and J genes are TRBV20-1 and TRBJ1-1, with D possibly TRBD1 on 6 matching bases. CDR1 is DFQATT, CDR2 SNEGSKA, per germline (reference sequence). Trimming removed 3 bases at V and 0 bases at J, with 8 bases between. The CDR3 is 13 residues long. CDR3 residues: CSASDRMNTEAFF. In DNA form, the CDR3 reads TGCAGTGCTAGTGACAGGATGAACACTGAAGCTTTCTTT.

The chain's CDR3 is CASSTPPGGPRTEAFF. As DNA, the CDR3 is TGTGCCAGCAGTACACCCCCCGGAGGGCCCCGCACTGAAGCTTTCTTT. This rearrangement joins TRBV27 to TRBJ1-1; no clear D. Germline CDR1 is MNHEY and CDR2 is SMNVEV (reference sequence). The CDR3 is made up of 16 amino acids. V was cut by 5 bases and J by 4 bases, with 20 bases left in between.

This sequence joins TRBV10-3 and TRBJ2-1, with D maybe TRBD2 (5 bases). V was trimmed by 6 bases and J by 1 base, leaving 13 bases between them. This CDR3 contains 15 residues. Germline-derived CDR1 and CDR2 are ENHRY and SYGVKD. The CDR3 sequence is CAISPTGGSYNEQFF. The DNA for the CDR3 is TGTGCCATCAGCCCGACTGGAGGATCCTACAATGAGCAGTTCTTC.

V usage is TRBV21-1 and J usage is TRBJ2-5; TRBD1, the D gene given by the table, was not confirmed from the DNA. TRBV21-1 is an annotated pseudogene. The CDR3 covers 15 residues. This CDR3 reads CASSKGTGAQETQYF. CDR3 bases: TGTGCCAGCAGCAAAGGGACAGGAGCCCAAGAGACCCAGTACTTC.

The chain links TRBV7-2 to TRBJ1-1; no firm D call. Germline V gives CDR1 SGHTA, CDR2 FQGNSA. CDR3 length: 14 amino acids. The V gene lost 1 base and the J gene lost 6 bases, with 12 bases spanning the gap. CDR3 protein: CASSLEVWGSEAFF. CDR3 nucleotide sequence: TGTGCCAGCAGCTTAGAGGTATGGGGATCTGAAGCTTTCTTT.

The rearrangement joins TRBV12-3 or TRBV12-4 to TRBJ2-2; 7 bases map to TRBD1. The CDR3 has 17 residues. The trim removed 5 bases at V and 1 base at J, leaving 10 bases unmatched. The CDR3 protein is CASSRIEDRWNTGELFF. The CDR3 DNA follows: TGTGCCAGCAGTCGGATAGAGGACAGGTGGAACACCGGGGAGCTGTTTTTT.

The CDR3 DNA sequence: TGTGCCAGCAGTTTACGGCGGGGGACCACAGATACGCAGTATTTT. Translating gives CASSLRRGTTDTQYF. The chain has TRBV12-3 or TRBV12-4 and TRBJ2-3; TRBD2 matches 7 bases. This CDR3 region has 15 residues. Unmatched junction bases numbered 4, after V lost 2 bases and J lost 2 bases.